The 9 T cell receptor beta chains below come from one sample, sequenced in a study of Graves' ophthalmopathy and Graves' hyperthyroidism. Investigators amplified TCR beta CDR3 regions from RNA transcripts. RT-PCR was first run with HTBI primers, then multiplex PCR in a second round. TCRdb itself ran the multiplex PCR reads through MiXCR, one entry per CDR3 protein. The table includes 400,000 to 500,000 distinct CDR3 sequences, roughly 20% detected once. Sequences were obtained from peripheral blood. These receptors originate from a woman aged 18-35 years with stable Graves' hyperthyroidism.

In this sample, this clonotype turned up many times. The gene calls are TRBV3-1 and TRBJ2-7; D is undetermined. The CDR3 sequence is 14 residues long. V was trimmed by 0 bases and J by 3 bases, leaving 9 bases between them. Germline CDR1 is LGHDT and CDR2 is YNNKEL (reference sequence). The CDR3 spells CASSQDTLNYEQYF. The DNA of the CDR3 is TGTGCCAGCAGCCAAGATACTCTAAACTACGAGCAGTACTTC.

This clonotype appeared many times. The chain couples TRBV20-1 to TRBJ1-2; D remains unclear. Trimming took 6 bases from V and 1 from J, leaving 9 bases between them. Germline V CDR1 and CDR2: DFQATT, SNEGSKA (reference sequence). The CDR3 is 12 residues long. CDR3: CSARSVNYGYTF. The CDR3 coding sequence is TGCAGTGCCCGATCGGTTAACTATGGCTACACCTTC.

This clonotype has at least ten counts. V gene TRBV6-5 combines with J gene TRBJ2-7; D tentatively reads TRBD1 or TRBD2 (5 bases each). The CDR3 sequence is 15 residues long. With 2 bases removed from V and 1 base from J, the gap between germline ends came to 12 bases. Germline-derived CDR1 and CDR2 are MNHEY and SVGAGI. Here the CDR3 DNA reads TGTGCCAGCAGTTACGGGGACGGAGGATCCTACGAGCAGTACTTC. Translated, it gives CASSYGDGGSYEQYF.

This clonotype was observed at least ten times. The V gene is TRBV6-5, the J gene TRBJ2-5; D might be TRBD2 (6 bases). This CDR3 has 13 amino acids. Between the trimmed V and J ends, which lost 6 bases and 5 bases, there was a span of 13 bases. The germline V gene has CDR1 MNHEY and CDR2 SVGAGI. The CDR3 reads CASRTIRGETQYF. The CDR3 nucleotides read TGTGCCAGCAGAACTATCCGGGGGGAGACCCAGTACTTC.

In its sample, this clonotype was seen once. The gene calls are TRBV11-2 and TRBJ1-2, with 10 bases that match TRBD1. Germline loops: CDR1 SGHAT, CDR2 FQNNGV. The V and J ends lost 5 bases and 3 bases, in that order; junction bases with no gene match: 12. The CDR3 sequence is 17 residues long. DNA of the CDR3: TGTGCCAGCAGCCGCCCCCCTGGACAGGGGGAAGACTATGGCTACACCTTC. This sequence encodes CASSRPPGQGEDYGYTF.

This clonotype was detected many times. This chain links TRBV20-1 with TRBJ1-3; D possibly corresponds to TRBD1 (6 bases). Looked up from germline, CDR1 is DFQATT and CDR2 is SNEGSKA (reference sequence). V lost 3 bases and J 4 bases, leaving 22 bases between the germline ends. The CDR3 is 17 residues long. CDR3 protein: CSASGWDKGVKGNTIYF. Written as DNA, the CDR3 is TGCAGTGCTAGCGGGTGGGACAAGGGGGTAAAAGGAAACACCATATATTTT.

This chain joins TRBV3-1 and TRBJ1-1; D uncertain. The CDR3 extends over 13 amino acids. From germline, CDR1 is LGHDT and CDR2 YNNKEL (reference sequence). V was shortened by 0 bases and J by 4 bases, with 6 bases between the two germline ends. The CDR3 is CASSQDDSTEAFF. The CDR3 DNA follows: TGTGCCAGCAGCCAAGATGATAGCACTGAAGCTTTCTTT.

This clonotype showed up many times. The V call is TRBV6-5, the J call TRBJ1-5; possible D gene TRBD1, 5 bases. CDR3 length: 15 residues. The germline V gene encodes CDR1 MNHEY and CDR2 SVGAGI. V lost 6 bases and J lost 0, with 12 bases in between. The CDR3, as DNA: TGTGCCAGCAGAAGAGACAGAGCTAGCAATCAGCCCCAGCATTTT. Translation: CASRRDRASNQPQHF.

This clonotype was found many times. V and J are TRBV20-1 and TRBJ2-5; the D is unclear. Trimming shortened V by 4 bases and J by 2 bases, and 8 bases separated the two germline ends. This CDR3 contains 12 residues. Looked up from germline, CDR1 is DFQATT and CDR2 is SNEGSKA (reference sequence). This CDR3 is CSAIGRQETQYF. The CDR3 nucleotides read TGCAGTGCTATAGGACGTCAAGAGACCCAGTACTTC.